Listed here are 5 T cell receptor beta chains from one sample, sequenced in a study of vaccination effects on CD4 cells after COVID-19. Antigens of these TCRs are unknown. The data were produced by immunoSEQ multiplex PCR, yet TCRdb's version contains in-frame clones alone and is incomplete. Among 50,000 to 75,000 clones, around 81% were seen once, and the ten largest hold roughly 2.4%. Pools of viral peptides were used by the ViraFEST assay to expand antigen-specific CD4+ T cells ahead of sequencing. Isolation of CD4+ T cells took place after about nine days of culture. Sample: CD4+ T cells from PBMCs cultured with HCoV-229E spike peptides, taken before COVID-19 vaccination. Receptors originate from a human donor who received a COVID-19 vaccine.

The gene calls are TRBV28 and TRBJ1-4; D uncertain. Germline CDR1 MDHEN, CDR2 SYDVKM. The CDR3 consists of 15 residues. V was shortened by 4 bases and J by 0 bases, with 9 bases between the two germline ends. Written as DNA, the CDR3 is TGTGCCAGCAGTTCCCAGGCAGCAACTAATGAAAAACTGTTTTTT. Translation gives CASSSQAATNEKLFF.

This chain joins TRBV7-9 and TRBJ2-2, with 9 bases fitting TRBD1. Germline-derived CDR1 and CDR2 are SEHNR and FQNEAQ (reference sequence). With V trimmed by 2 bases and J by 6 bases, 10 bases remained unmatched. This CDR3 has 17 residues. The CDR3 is CASSLLWDRDIAGELFF. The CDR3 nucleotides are TGTGCCAGCAGCTTATTGTGGGACAGGGATATCGCCGGGGAGCTGTTTTTT.

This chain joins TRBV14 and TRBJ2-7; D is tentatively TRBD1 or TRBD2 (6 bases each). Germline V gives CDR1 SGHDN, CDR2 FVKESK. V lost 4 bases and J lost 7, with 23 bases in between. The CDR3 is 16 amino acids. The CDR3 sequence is CASSPQSGGPAWEQYV. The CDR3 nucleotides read TGTGCCAGCAGCCCCCAAAGTGGGGGGCCGGCGTGGGAGCAGTACGTC.

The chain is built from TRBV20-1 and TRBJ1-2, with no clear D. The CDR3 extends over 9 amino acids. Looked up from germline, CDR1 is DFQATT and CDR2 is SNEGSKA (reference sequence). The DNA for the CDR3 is TGCAGCCACATGCCGGGCTACACCTTC. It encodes CSHMPGYTF.

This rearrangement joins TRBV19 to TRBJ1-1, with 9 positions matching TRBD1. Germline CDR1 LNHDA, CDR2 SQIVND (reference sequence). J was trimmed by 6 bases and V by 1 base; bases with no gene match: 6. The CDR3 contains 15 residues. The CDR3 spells CASSIGWDRAAEAFF. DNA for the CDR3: TGTGCCAGTAGTATAGGCTGGGACAGGGCCGCTGAAGCTTTCTTT. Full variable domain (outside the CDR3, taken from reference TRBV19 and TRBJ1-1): DGGITQSPKYLFRKEGQNVTLSCEQNLNHDAMYWYRQDPGQGLRLIYYSQIVNDFQKGDIAEGYSVSREKKESFPLTVTSAQKNPTAFYLCASSIGWDRAAEAFFGQGTRLTVV.